The 21 T cell receptor beta chains below come from one sample, sequenced in a study of tumor-infiltrating lymphocytes in localized non-small cell lung cancer (TCRdb year 2021). To prepare the library, the immunoSEQ multiplex PCR assay was applied. This is the immuneACCESS table as TCRdb keeps it, with only in-frame sequences that have V and J called. A part of the clones is gone; compared with another copy, unresolved V genes explain less than half, and the rest is unexplained. The sample data list 6,800 or so clones, and roughly 80% of these were observed just once. The ten largest clonotypes hold roughly 5.6% of the sample. Specimen: uninvolved lung tissue not adjacent to the tumor. These receptors all stem from a human donor with non-small cell lung cancer.

The rearrangement uses TRBV28 and TRBJ1-5; D possibly corresponds to TRBD1 (6 bases). V shed 2 bases and J shed 6 bases, with 14 bases lying between them. There are 15 residues in the CDR3. Germline lookup yields CDR1 MDHEN and CDR2 SYDVKM. In nucleotides, the CDR3 is TGTGCCAGCAGTTTAGTACAGGGCGAGGGTCAGCCCCAGCATTTT. Its protein product is CASSLVQGEGQPQHF.

V gene TRBV7-2 combines with J gene TRBJ1-2; possible D gene TRBD1, 5 bases. With 6 bases removed from V and 5 bases from J, the gap between germline ends came to 13 bases. Germline values: CDR1 SGHTA, CDR2 FQGNSA. The CDR3 is 13 amino acids. The DNA of the CDR3 is TGTGCCAGCAGGCTGACGCAGGGTTATGGCTACACCTTC. Translation gives CASRLTQGYGYTF.

The chain recombines TRBV19 with TRBJ2-7; 7 nucleotides line up with TRBD1. V was clipped by 7 bases and J by 2 bases; unmatched bases: 2. The CDR3 covers 12 residues. CDR1 and CDR2 from the germline V gene are LNHDA and SQIVND (reference sequence). This chain's CDR3 is CASTDRTYEQYF. In DNA, the CDR3 is TGTGCCAGTACGGACAGGACCTACGAGCAGTACTTC.

This chain uses TRBV30 with TRBJ2-7; 15 bases are a match to TRBD2. CDR3 length equals 16 residues. After removal of 2 bases from V and 3 bases from J, the junction contained 5 bases not matched to a gene. CDR1 is GTSNPN and CDR2 is SVGIG in the germline V gene (reference sequence). DNA of the CDR3: TGTGCCTGGAGTACCGGACTAGCGGGGGGGCTCTACGAGCAGTACTTC. Encoded protein: CAWSTGLAGGLYEQYF.

This chain uses TRBV14 with TRBJ2-5; D is undetermined. Trimming removed 0 bases from V and 5 bases from J, with 7 bases in between. Germline V gene data show CDR1 as SGHDN and CDR2 as FVKESK. The CDR3 sequence is 13 residues long. The CDR3 sequence: CASSQDLGETQYF. The CDR3 nucleotides read TGTGCCAGCAGCCAAGATCTAGGGGAGACCCAGTACTTC.

The CDR3 here is CASSYRGEAYEQYF. The DNA for the CDR3 is TGTGCCAGCAGCTACCGGGGAGAAGCCTACGAGCAGTACTTC. The gene calls are TRBV5-4 and TRBJ2-7, with a possible D match to TRBD2 (5 bases). Germline V gives CDR1 SGHNT, CDR2 YYREEE (reference sequence). The CDR3 loop spans 14 amino acids. Trimming pared 3 bases from V and 2 bases from J, leaving 12 bases between. Based on the CDR3 plus reference TRBV5-4 and TRBJ2-7, the full variable domain is ETGVTQSPTHLIKTRGQQVTLRCSSQSGHNTVSWYQQALGQGPQFIFQYYREEENGRGNFPPRFSGLQFPNYSSELNVNALELDDSALYLCASSYRGEAYEQYFGPGTRLTVT.

This clone is medium-sized (0.01 to 0.1%) in the sample. The chain combines TRBV27 with TRBJ1-2; 8 bases are a match to TRBD1. The CDR3 has 14 amino acids. The trim removed 3 bases at V and 8 bases at J, leaving 8 bases unmatched. CDR1 and CDR2 (germline): MNHEY, SMNVEV (reference sequence). In nucleotides, the CDR3 is TGTGCCAGCAGTTTGGACAGGGCCCGGAGGGGCTACACCTTC. It specifies CASSLDRARRGYTF.

The rearrangement joins TRBV5-1 to TRBJ2-2; D possibly corresponds to TRBD2 (6 bases). CDR1 SGHRS and CDR2 YFSETQ come from the germline V gene. Trimming removed 1 base from V and 5 bases from J, with 15 bases in between. CDR3 length: 16 amino acids. CDR3 amino acids: CASSLSSGGLTGELFF. The DNA of the CDR3 is TGCGCCAGCAGCTTGTCATCCGGGGGACTTACCGGGGAGCTGTTTTTT.

V gene TRBV2 combines with J gene TRBJ2-5; D gene ambiguous. The CDR3 runs to 15 residues. Trimming took off 3 bases at V and 5 bases at J, with 16 bases between the two ends. CDR1 is SNHLY, CDR2 FYNNEI, per germline. The CDR3 bases are TGTGCCAGCAGTGACGAGTCTCTAGGGCGGGAGACCCAGTACTTC. Translated, it gives CASSDESLGRETQYF.

This chain connects TRBV27 to TRBJ2-5, with D possibly TRBD1 on 8 matching bases. The germline gives CDR1 MNHEY, CDR2 SMNVEV (reference sequence). The CDR3 runs 15 residues. Trimming cost V 1 base and J 5 bases, with 14 bases left between them. DNA of the CDR3: TGTGCCAGCAGTTTATTTACAGGGGGAGGGGAGACCCAGTACTTC. Residues: CASSLFTGGGETQYF.

The chain employs TRBV28 and TRBJ2-5; the match to TRBD2 covers 8 bases. The length of the CDR3 is 16 residues. Germline CDR1 is MDHEN and CDR2 is SYDVKM. V gave up 3 bases and J gave up 5 bases; unmatched junction bases: 11. This CDR3 is CASSFSLGLAVETQYF. The CDR3 bases are TGTGCCAGCAGTTTTAGTCTTGGACTAGCCGTGGAGACCCAGTACTTC.

This rearrangement joins TRBV29-1 to TRBJ1-4, with 10 nucleotides matching TRBD1. The CDR3 length is 12 residues. V lost 1 base to trimming and J lost 10 bases; unmatched junction nucleotides: 0. Germline-derived CDR1 and CDR2 are SQVTM and ANQGSEA. This chain's CDR3 is CSVEGTGGKLFF. The CDR3 DNA is TGCAGCGTTGAAGGGACAGGGGGAAAACTGTTTTTT.

The genes are TRBV5-6 and TRBJ1-1; D gene uncertain. There are 16 residues in the CDR3. Trimming removed 4 bases from V and 1 base from J, with 17 bases in between. Germline assignment: CDR1 SGHDT and CDR2 YYEEEE. CDR3 residues: CASSITLSSGNTEAFF. The CDR3 region has the DNA TGTGCCAGCAGCATAACACTTTCATCAGGGAACACTGAAGCTTTCTTT. Filled out from reference TRBV5-6 and TRBJ1-1, the complete variable domain reads DAGVTQSPTHLIKTRGQQVTLRCSPKSGHDTVSWYQQALGQGPQFIFQYYEEEERQRGNFPDRFSGHQFPNYSSELNVNALLLGDSALYLCASSITLSSGNTEAFFGQGTRLTVV.

The V and J genes are TRBV7-6 and TRBJ2-6; TRBD1 aligns across 8 bases. Germline loops: CDR1 SGHVS, CDR2 FNYEAQ. V lost 0 bases, J lost 2 bases, and 6 bases stayed unmatched. The CDR3 spans 18 residues. The CDR3 DNA reads as TGTGCCAGCAGCTTAGCGCCTTCAGGGGGCACTGGGGCCAACGTCCTGACTTTC. This codes for CASSLAPSGGTGANVLTF. Filled out from reference TRBV7-6 and TRBJ2-6, the complete variable domain reads GAGVSQSPRYKVTKRGQDVALRCDPISGHVSLYWYRQALGQGPEFLTYFNYEAQQDKSGLPNDRFSAERPEGSISTLTIQRTEQRDSAMYRCASSLAPSGGTGANVLTFGAGSRLTVL.

This clone appeared a few times. The CDR3 DNA sequence: TGTGCCAGCAGTCCACCCGGAATAGCGGCCTCCTACGAGCAGTACTTC. It is translated as CASSPPGIAASYEQYF. The chain links TRBV28 to TRBJ2-7, with D perhaps TRBD2 (6 bases). Germline lookup yields CDR1 MDHEN and CDR2 SYDVKM. This CDR3 spans 16 amino acids. V was cut by 5 bases and J by 0 bases, with 17 bases left in between.

V and J are TRBV7-2 and TRBJ1-2; D is unclear. The V end lost 5 bases, the J end lost 12 bases, and 16 bases lay between the germline ends. Germline V lookup: CDR1 SGHTA, CDR2 FQGNSA. The CDR3 covers 12 residues. CDR3 region: CASSDTYSANTF. The CDR3 nucleotides read TGTGCCAGCAGCGACACCTATTCAGCCAACACCTTC.

The chain has TRBV30 and TRBJ2-2; D not resolved. CDR3 length: 12 residues. With 5 bases removed from V and 6 bases from J, the gap between germline ends came to 10 bases. Germline CDR1 GTSNPN, CDR2 SVGIG (reference sequence). CDR3 loop: CAWDDLAGELFF. The CDR3 coding sequence is TGTGCCTGGGACGACCTAGCCGGGGAGCTGTTTTTT.

This chain joins TRBV29-1 and TRBJ2-5; D gene uncertain. The germline gives CDR1 SQVTM, CDR2 ANQGSEA. This CDR3 is 11 amino acids long. The V and J ends lost 4 bases and 5 bases respectively, with 8 bases between them. Here the CDR3 reads CSVAGSETQYF. CDR3 sequence (DNA): TGCAGCGTTGCAGGATCCGAGACCCAGTACTTC.

The chain employs TRBV9 and TRBJ2-7; TRBD2 aligns across 9 bases. J lost 2 bases, V lost 1 base, and 1 base had no gene match. CDR1 and CDR2 (germline): SGDLS, YYNGEE. The CDR3 has 14 residues. The CDR3 region is CASSVSGRTYEQYF. CDR3 nucleotide sequence: TGTGCCAGCAGCGTAAGCGGGAGGACCTACGAGCAGTACTTC.

CDR3 amino acids: CASSIRTGATEAFF. CDR3 sequence (DNA): TGTGCCAGCAGCATCCGGACCGGGGCAACTGAAGCTTTCTTT. The chain employs TRBV5-6 and TRBJ1-1, with D perhaps TRBD1 (5 bases). CDR3 length: 14 amino acids. Between the trimmed V and J ends, which lost 4 bases and 5 bases, there was a span of 15 bases. The V gene's germline CDR1 is SGHDT and CDR2 YYEEEE.

The chain links TRBV19 to TRBJ1-5, with D possibly matching TRBD1 (5 bases). The CDR3 totals 15 residues. V lost 2 bases and J 2 bases, leaving 10 bases between the germline ends. CDR1 is LNHDA, CDR2 SQIVND, per germline (reference sequence). The CDR3: CASSIKEGRNQPQHF. CDR3 nucleotide sequence: TGTGCCAGTAGTATAAAGGAGGGACGCAATCAGCCCCAGCATTTT.